A selection of T cell receptor beta chains follows, all from one sample in a study of cytomegalovirus exposure and HLA in healthy donors. TCRdb's copy holds only in-frame clones and misses some; the assay was immunoSEQ multiplex PCR. The table includes about 180,000 clones, around 80% detected once. The source material was PBMCs. The receptors stem from a woman in her 30s in good health and CMV-seronegative. Each CDR3 is given with its conserved first and last residue. A D gene is named only where the DNA matches it firmly. Where a row states a size, it is once, few, many or the class of an expanded clone; other rows omit it.

j_gene | v_gene | abundance | d_gene | CDR3aa | CDR3nt
TRBJ1-2 | TRBV5-6 | NA | NA | CASSSPTEFYGYTF | TGTGCCAGCAGCTCCCCGACGGAGTTCTATGGCTACACCTTC
TRBJ2-2 | TRBV11-2 | once | TRBD1 | CASSWRQGNTGELFF | TGTGCCAGCAGCTGGAGACAGGGGAACACCGGGGAGCTGTTTTTT
TRBJ1-5 | TRBV18 | NA | NA | CASSPLNRGGNQPQHF | TGTGCCAGCTCACCATTAAATAGGGGGGGGAATCAGCCCCAGCATTTT
TRBJ2-1 | TRBV9 | NA | NA | CASNQLTSFYNEQFF | TGTGCCAGCAACCAATTGACTAGTTTCTACAATGAGCAGTTCTTC
TRBJ1-4 | TRBV15 | NA | NA | CATSRDRQTNEKLFF | TGTGCCACCAGCAGAGACCGACAGACTAATGAAAAACTGTTTTTT
TRBJ1-1 | TRBV25-1 | few | NA | CASSEGGNTEAFF | TGTGCCAGCAGTGAGGGGGGGAACACTGAAGCTTTCTTT
TRBJ2-1 | TRBV7-9 | NA | TRBD1 | CASSRSGQGFNEQFF | TGTGCCAGCAGTCGATCGGGACAGGGCTTCAATGAGCAGTTCTTC
TRBJ2-2 | TRBV7-6 | NA | NA | CASSPRLGVVANTGELFF | TGTGCCAGCAGCCCGAGATTGGGAGTAGTTGCGAACACCGGGGAGCTGTTTTTT
TRBJ2-5 | TRBV7-8 | NA | NA | CASSRPSGSVQETQYF | TGTGCCAGCAGCCGACCGAGCGGGTCTGTCCAAGAGACCCAGTACTTC
TRBJ2-7 | TRBV7-9 | few | TRBD1 | CASSDPRDSPYEQYF | TGTGCCAGCAGCGACCCACGGGACAGCCCCTACGAGCAGTACTTC
TRBJ2-7 | TRBV19 | once | TRBD2 | CASSIAGGISYEQYF | TGTGCCAGTAGTATAGCGGGAGGGATCTCCTACGAGCAGTACTTC
TRBJ1-1 | TRBV19 | few | NA | CASSISMDTEAFF | TGTGCCAGTAGTATCAGTATGGACACTGAAGCTTTCTTT
TRBJ2-7 | TRBV7-2 | NA | TRBD1 | CASSWTTGPYEQYF | TGTGCCAGCAGCTGGACGACAGGGCCCTACGAGCAGTACTTC
TRBJ1-5 | TRBV28 | NA | TRBD1 | CASLGQGAEGNRPQHF | TGTGCCAGCCTGGGACAGGGGGCTGAAGGCAATCGGCCCCAGCATTTT
TRBJ2-4 | TRBV7-9 | NA | TRBD2 | CASSLVAGGPGNSQYF | TGTGCCAGCAGCTTAGTAGCGGGAGGGCCCGGAAACAGTCAGTACTTC
TRBJ2-1 | TRBV2 | NA | NA | CASGGLNYNEQFF | TGTGCCAGCGGGGGACTCAATTACAATGAGCAGTTCTTC
TRBJ1-5 | TRBV28 | NA | NA | CASSSSLSYGQPQHF | TGTGCCAGCAGCTCAAGTCTCAGTTATGGTCAGCCCCAGCATTTT
TRBJ2-7 | TRBV4-3 | NA | NA | CASSRRTAGRTYEQYF | TGCGCCAGCAGCCGCAGGACAGCCGGGCGCACCTACGAGCAGTACTTC
TRBJ1-6 | TRBV5-6 | few | NA | CASSWQLGGSPLHF | TGTGCCAGCAGCTGGCAGCTCGGGGGTTCACCCCTCCACTTT